The 7 T cell receptor beta chains below were found in one sample sequenced in a study of T cell responses to AZD1222 COVID-19 vaccine. Profiled with immunoSEQ multiplex PCR; TCRdb holds only in-frame clones, not every one. The data show approximately 76,000 clones, with 70% to 90% seen just once and around 21% held by the top ten. The specimen comprised peripheral blood, sampled on day 0 of AZD1222 vaccination. The receptors come from an adult in good health.

This chain connects TRBV5-6 to TRBJ1-5; D not resolved. CDR3 length: 12 residues. Trimming stripped 0 bases from V and 6 bases from J, with 4 bases between. The germline V gene encodes CDR1 SGHDT and CDR2 YYEEEE. The CDR3 nucleotides are TGTGCCAGCAGCTTGGGTCCTCAGCCCCAGCATTTT. As protein: CASSLGPQPQHF.

The CDR3 region is CASSPTDRGHTGELFF. Here the CDR3 DNA reads TGTGCCAGCAGCCCGACGGACAGGGGGCACACCGGGGAGCTGTTTTTT. The rearrangement uses TRBV7-9 and TRBJ2-2, with 11 bases matching TRBD1. The CDR3 is made up of 16 amino acids. The germline V gene encodes CDR1 SEHNR and CDR2 FQNEAQ (reference sequence). Unmatched junction bases numbered 5, after V lost 5 bases and J lost 3 bases. Full variable domain (remainder filled in from reference TRBV7-9 and TRBJ2-2): DTGVSQNPRHKITKRGQNVTFRCDPISEHNRLYWYRQTLGQGPEFLTYFQNEAQLEKSRLLSDRFSAERPKGSFSTLEIQRTEQGDSAMYLCASSPTDRGHTGELFFGEGSRLTVL.

V is TRBV19 and J is TRBJ1-1; D gene uncertain. Germline CDR1 reads LNHDA; CDR2 reads SQIVND (reference sequence). The V gene lost 6 bases and the J gene lost 1 base, with 9 bases spanning the gap. This CDR3 region has 13 residues. CDR3 region: CASSGHTNTEAFF. The CDR3 nucleotides read TGTGCCAGTAGCGGCCATACGAACACTGAAGCTTTCTTT. Using reference TRBV19 and TRBJ1-1 for the parts outside the CDR3, the full variable domain is DGGITQSPKYLFRKEGQNVTLSCEQNLNHDAMYWYRQDPGQGLRLIYYSQIVNDFQKGDIAEGYSVSREKKESFPLTVTSAQKNPTAFYLCASSGHTNTEAFFGQGTRLTVV.

This clone was detected once. The chain uses TRBV9 and TRBJ2-5; no definite D call. The CDR3 length is 13 residues. V lost 0 bases and J 1 base, leaving 4 bases between the germline ends. Per the germline V gene, CDR1 is SGDLS and CDR2 is YYNGEE. The CDR3 nucleotides read TGTGCCAGCAGCGTAGGCCCCCAAGAGACCCAGTACTTC. Translated: CASSVGPQETQYF.

This chain links TRBV6-2 or TRBV6-3 with TRBJ1-2; D is unresolved. Germline assignment: CDR1 MNHEY and CDR2 SVGEGT. The CDR3 length is 15 residues. V lost 3 bases and J lost 5, with 16 bases in between. As DNA, the CDR3 is TGTGCCAGCAGTTATTCATTAGGGTTCGGTTATGGCTACACCTTC. The encoded protein is CASSYSLGFGYGYTF.

The sample holds one count of this clone. V and J are TRBV4-2 and TRBJ1-5; D is unclear. Germline V gene lookup returns CDR1 LGHNA and CDR2 YNFKEQ. The V end was cut by 0 bases, the J end by 4 bases, with 4 bases between. The CDR3 consists of 13 residues. CDR3 DNA sequence: TGTGCCAGCAGCCAAGACAGGAATCAGCCCCAGCATTTT. It translates to CASSQDRNQPQHF.

This rearrangement joins TRBV18 to TRBJ2-5, with D tentatively TRBD2 (6 bases). The V gene lost 4 bases and the J gene lost 5 bases, with 11 bases spanning the gap. Germline V CDR1 and CDR2: KGHSH, LQKENI. The CDR3 totals 13 residues. For the CDR3, the DNA is TGTGCCAGCTCACTCGGGAGAGGGGAGACCCAGTACTTC. This encodes CASSLGRGETQYF.